This T cell receptor (beta chain) was profiled in a study of shared T cell receptors in the human thymus (dated by TCRdb to 2020 to 2022). Background on the whole study: The study examined how the human thymus generates shared, self-reactive T-cell receptor alpha chains.

The CDR3 holds 14 amino acids from the cysteine to the phenylalanine. CDR3 DNA is the only sequence kept; it has 42 bases, read in frame from the first base. V loses 3 bases of germline sequence and J loses 6 bases, and the interval between the two ends is 11 bases. For CDR1 and CDR2, the germline V gene lists SGHNT and YENEEA. As for this clone: Its recognized antigen is unknown. Base qualities were left out, and no much larger clone turns up one base away.

The library was built by means of the immunoSEQ multiplex PCR assay. TCRdb obtained this table from immuneACCESS and retained in-frame rearrangements with V and J assigned. These tables miss some clones; where compared with another copy, unresolved V genes account for less than half of the shortfall, and the remainder is unexplained. The sample table holds some 720,000 clones, of which over 75% were seen once. The top ten clones comprise over 0.008% of the sample. These data were also reused for a study on human thymus T cells. In that second paper, the authors write: The donors were immunologically healthy infants in Finland who had open corrective cardiac surgery for congenital heart defects. Thymus tissue was obtained as surgical resects removed during corrective cardiac surgery. Biased V and J gene segment usage appeared to be present in both thymic and peripheral blood repertoires. The related research reported highly overlapping thymic TCR repertoires among unrelated individuals. TCR alpha and beta repertoires from fewer than ten infant thymus samples and a few related peripheral blood samples were characterized in the study. Donor ages ranging from about 7 to 250 days were recorded, and a handful of male and a couple of female infants were included in the cohort. Thymocytes were freed from the tissue by mechanical means and kept at -70 degrees C as pellets of about 9-33 million cells. A QIAsymphony instrument was used to extract genomic DNA from frozen cell pellets. The immunoSEQ multiplex PCR assay was used to amplify the TCRB and TCRAD loci from a standardized amount of quality-controlled genomic DNA. Amplicons spanned the V(D)J region at a length sufficient to cover the CDR3 and identify V and J genes. The amplicons were sequenced on an Illumina platform via the commercial immunoSEQ service. Primer bias and sequencing errors were corrected as previously described, and TCRAD and TCRB definitions were based on the IMGT database. Repertoires were analysed with immunoSEQ Analyzer 3.0 and VDJTools, covering basic statistics, V/J segment usage, diversity estimates, rarefaction and pairwise overlap. Diversity was estimated using the Chao1, ChaoE, Efron-Thisted, Shannon and inverse Simpson indices, and was also estimated on datasets down-sampled to the size of the smallest sample. For repertoire overlap, CDR3 nucleotide sequence, V gene and J gene had to match strictly, and clustering was done by Jaccard-based multidimensional scaling. On average, thymus samples yielded around 810,000 unique TCRB clonotypes, whereas blood samples yielded about 84,000.

The chain was built from TRBV11-3 and TRBJ1-4; no D gene can be assigned with confidence. The TCR sequence derives from a boy under three years old with a congenital heart defect. Donor details come from another sample of the same person, matched by shared clones. Sequenced material: thymocytes. The CDR3 region: CASSLSEKDEKLFF. The DNA sequence reads TGTGCCAGCAGCTTGAGCGAAAAGGATGAAAAACTGTTTTTT.